This T cell receptor beta chain was identified during a study of shared clonotypes between healthy human individuals. Study overall: With ages of 18 to 49, the donors were a couple of women and three men.

The authors ran unsorted PBMC replicate PCRs on about 310 ng DNA, some 30,000 T cell genomes. Using immunoSEQ multiplex PCR, the repertoire was profiled, and TCRdb retains in-frame clones only, with some absent. The sample includes around 530,000 clones, around three quarters seen only once; the top ten take approximately 12%. Recent vaccinations or acute infections were absent in the healthy HIV-negative adult donors. CDR3 size: 14 residues. Germline V lookup: CDR1 SGHNT, CDR2 YYREEE (reference sequence). Deletions cut 0 bases from V and 5 bases from J, with 11 bases between. V is TRBV5-4 and J is TRBJ2-5; no firm D call. The sequencing input was PBMCs. The origin of this receptor is a woman aged 40 to 49 in good health. Some clones in this sample may be carry-over from other donors' samples. The CDR3, as DNA: TGTGCCAGCAGCTTGGCCCTCAGTATGGAGACCCAGTACTTC. Protein: CASSLALSMETQYF.